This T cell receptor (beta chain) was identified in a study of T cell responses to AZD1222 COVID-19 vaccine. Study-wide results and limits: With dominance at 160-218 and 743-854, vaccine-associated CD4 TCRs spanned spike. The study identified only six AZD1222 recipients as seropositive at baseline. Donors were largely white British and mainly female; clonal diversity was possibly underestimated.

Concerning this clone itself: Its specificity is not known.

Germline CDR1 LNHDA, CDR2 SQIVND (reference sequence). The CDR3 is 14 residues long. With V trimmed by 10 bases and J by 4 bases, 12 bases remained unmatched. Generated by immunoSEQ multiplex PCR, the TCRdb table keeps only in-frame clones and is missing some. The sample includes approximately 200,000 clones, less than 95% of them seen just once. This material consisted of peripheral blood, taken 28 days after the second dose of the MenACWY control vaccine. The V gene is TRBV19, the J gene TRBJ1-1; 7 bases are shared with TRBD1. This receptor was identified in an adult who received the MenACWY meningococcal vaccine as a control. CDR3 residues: CATHLGQRGTEAFF. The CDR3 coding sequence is TGTGCCACCCACCTGGGACAGAGGGGCACTGAAGCTTTCTTT.